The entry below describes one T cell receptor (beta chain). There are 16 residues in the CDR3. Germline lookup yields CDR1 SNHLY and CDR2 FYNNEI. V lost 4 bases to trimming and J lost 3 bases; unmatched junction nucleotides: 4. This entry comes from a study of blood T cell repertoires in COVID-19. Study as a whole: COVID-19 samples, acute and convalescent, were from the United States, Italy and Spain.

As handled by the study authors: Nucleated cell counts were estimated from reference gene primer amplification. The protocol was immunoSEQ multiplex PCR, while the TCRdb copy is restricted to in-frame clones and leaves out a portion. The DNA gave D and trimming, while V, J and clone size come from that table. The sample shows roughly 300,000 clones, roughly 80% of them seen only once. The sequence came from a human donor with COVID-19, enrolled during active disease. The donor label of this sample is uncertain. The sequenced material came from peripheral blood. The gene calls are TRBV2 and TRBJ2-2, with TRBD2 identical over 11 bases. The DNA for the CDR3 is TGTGCCAGCAGTGGAGGTAGCGGGAGGGACACCGGGGAGCTGTTTTTT. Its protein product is CASSGGSGRDTGELFF. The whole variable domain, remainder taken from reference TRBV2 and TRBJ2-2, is EPEVTQTPSHQVTQMGQEVILRCVPISNHLYFYWYRQILGQKVEFLVSFYNNEISEKSEIFDDQFSVERPDGSNFTLKIRSTKLEDSAMYFCASSGGSGRDTGELFFGEGSRLTVL.